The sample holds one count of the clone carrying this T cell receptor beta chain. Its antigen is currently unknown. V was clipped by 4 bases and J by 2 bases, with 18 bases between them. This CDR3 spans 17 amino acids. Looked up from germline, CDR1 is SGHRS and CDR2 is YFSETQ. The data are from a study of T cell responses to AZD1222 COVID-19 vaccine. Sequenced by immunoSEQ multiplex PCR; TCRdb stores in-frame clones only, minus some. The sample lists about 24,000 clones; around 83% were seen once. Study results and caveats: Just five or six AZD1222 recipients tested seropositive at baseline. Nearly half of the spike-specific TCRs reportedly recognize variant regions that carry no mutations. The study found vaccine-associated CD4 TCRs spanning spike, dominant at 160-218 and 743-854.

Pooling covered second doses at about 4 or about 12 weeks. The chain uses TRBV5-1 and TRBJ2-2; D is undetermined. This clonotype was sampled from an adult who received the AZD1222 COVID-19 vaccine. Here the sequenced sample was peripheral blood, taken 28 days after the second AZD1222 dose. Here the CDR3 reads CASSRYGPPINTGELFF. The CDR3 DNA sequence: TGCGCCAGCAGCCGATATGGGCCCCCGATCAACACCGGGGAGCTGTTTTTT.